These 21 T cell receptor beta chains originate from one sample sequenced in a study of long-term antiretroviral therapy in people with HIV. Assay version v3.0 of immunoSEQ was used, and it was run at survey level. Profiling relied on immunoSEQ multiplex PCR, and the TCRdb table lists in-frame clones only, not all of them. This sample has roughly 20,000 clones; 85% to 90% occur once, and the top ten carry roughly 7%. The sequenced sample was unsorted PBMCs, obtained 1.8 years before starting antiretroviral therapy. These TCRs come from a woman aged 25 to 39 with HIV.

This clone has only a few counts. V is TRBV19 and J is TRBJ1-2; 7 bases are shared with TRBD1. The CDR3 consists of 13 residues. With 7 bases clipped from V and 6 bases from J, the junction kept 8 bases outside the gene matches. Germline values: CDR1 LNHDA, CDR2 SQIVND (reference sequence). The DNA for the CDR3 is TGTGCCAGTATGGGCAGGGGGGTCGATGGCTACACCTTC. Protein sequence: CASMGRGVDGYTF. The variable domain in full, completed from reference TRBV19 and TRBJ1-2, reads DGGITQSPKYLFRKEGQNVTLSCEQNLNHDAMYWYRQDPGQGLRLIYYSQIVNDFQKGDIAEGYSVSREKKESFPLTVTSAQKNPTAFYLCASMGRGVDGYTFGSGTRLTVV.

This clone occurred a few times. This chain joins TRBV30 and TRBJ1-2, with no clear D. Per the germline V gene, CDR1 is GTSNPN and CDR2 is SVGIG (reference sequence). The CDR3 is made up of 12 amino acids. V lost 4 bases, J lost 4 bases, and 10 bases lay in between. As DNA, the CDR3 is TGTGCCTGGAAGATTTCGGGCTATGGCTACACCTTC. Translation gives CAWKISGYGYTF.

The J gene is TRBJ1-5, the V gene TRBV5-5; possible D gene TRBD1, 5 bases. Deletions cut 4 bases from V and 0 bases from J, with 8 bases between. Germline values: CDR1 SGHKS, CDR2 YYEKEE (reference sequence). This CDR3 is built from 14 residues. DNA for the CDR3: TGTGCCAGCAGCCCGACAGTTAGCAATCAGCCCCAGCATTTT. Translation: CASSPTVSNQPQHF.

This clone was found a few times. The chain employs TRBV15 and TRBJ2-7, with D hard to call. The germline CDR1 and CDR2 sequences are LNHNV and YYDKDF (reference sequence). This CDR3 comprises 13 residues. V dropped 4 bases and J dropped 2 bases, with 9 bases sitting between them. CDR3: CATSNYSTYEQYF. The CDR3 coding sequence is TGTGCCACCAGCAACTACAGCACCTACGAGCAGTACTTC.

The rearrangement joins TRBV4-1 to TRBJ1-3; a weak D match, TRBD1 (5 bases). V was trimmed by 3 bases and J by 0 bases, leaving 21 bases between them. Per germline, CDR1 MGHRA and CDR2 YSYEKL. This CDR3 comprises 19 residues. CDR3 in DNA: TGCGCCAGCAGCCACCTGCATAGAGGGGCTTGGAACTCTGGAAACACCATATATTTT. Encoded protein: CASSHLHRGAWNSGNTIYF.

The genes are TRBV27 and TRBJ2-1; 7 bases are a match to TRBD1. V was pared by 5 bases and J by 10 bases, with 5 bases of the junction left unmatched. The CDR3 has 12 amino acids. Germline assignment: CDR1 MNHEY and CDR2 SMNVEV (reference sequence). CDR3 in DNA: TGTGCCAGCAGTCCCGGACAGGCCGAGCAGTTCTTC. Protein product: CASSPGQAEQFF.

This clone was detected once. The rearrangement joins TRBV27 to TRBJ2-7; D remains unclear. Germline CDR1 and CDR2: MNHEY and SMNVEV (reference sequence). This CDR3 has 14 residues. Trimming removed 4 bases at V and 3 bases at J, with 13 bases between. The CDR3 loop is CASSSNRRIYEQYF. The CDR3 DNA is TGTGCCAGCAGTTCTAACAGAAGAATCTACGAGCAGTACTTC.

The chain carries TRBV7-2 and TRBJ2-3, with 10 bases that match TRBD2. The junction had 6 bases not matched to a gene; V was cut back by 1 base and J by 2 bases. The germline V gene encodes CDR1 SGHTA and CDR2 FQGNSA. This CDR3 region has 17 residues. The CDR3: CASSLGGAGGVTDTQYF. CDR3 sequence (DNA): TGTGCCAGCAGCTTAGGGGGAGCGGGGGGGGTCACAGATACGCAGTATTTT.

The CDR3 loop reads CASIASQVMNTEAFF. CDR3 nucleotides: TGTGCCAGCATCGCATCGCAGGTTATGAACACTGAAGCTTTCTTT. The chain carries TRBV2 and TRBJ1-1; D gene unclear. The CDR3 covers 15 residues. The germline V and J ends were trimmed by 7 bases and 0 bases, with 15 bases remaining between them. Germline V lookup: CDR1 SNHLY, CDR2 FYNNEI.

The V and J genes are TRBV30 and TRBJ1-2; a weak D match, TRBD1 (5 bases). Trimming shortened V by 2 bases and J by 5 bases, and 9 bases separated the two germline ends. Germline values: CDR1 GTSNPN, CDR2 SVGIG (reference sequence). The CDR3 is 12 amino acids. In DNA, the CDR3 is TGTGCCTGGAGTATAGACAGATATGGCTACACCTTC. Protein sequence: CAWSIDRYGYTF.

The chain couples TRBV6-5 to TRBJ1-2; possibly TRBD1 for D (5 bases). Germline-derived CDR1 and CDR2 are MNHEY and SVGAGI. Trimming pared 7 bases from V and 4 bases from J, leaving 13 bases between. This CDR3 is built from 13 residues. The CDR3 coding sequence is TGTGCCAGCACCACGGGGAGGGGCTATGGCTACACCTTC. Translating gives CASTTGRGYGYTF.

The chain couples TRBV7-9 to TRBJ1-6; no clear D. CDR1 is SEHNR, CDR2 FQNEAQ, per germline (reference sequence). This CDR3 region has 17 residues. V lost 4 bases, J lost 9 bases, and 22 bases lay in between. The CDR3 nucleotides read TGTGCCAGCAGCTCACAAGATTTGGAGGGAATTGGTTCACCCCTCCACTTT. It is translated as CASSSQDLEGIGSPLHF.

The chain carries TRBV5-1 and TRBJ1-1; 9 bases agree with TRBD1. V gave up 5 bases and J gave up 1 base; unmatched junction bases: 3. This CDR3 is built from 14 residues. Germline assignment: CDR1 SGHRS and CDR2 YFSETQ. CDR3 coding DNA: TGCGCCAGCAGACCGGGACAGGGGAACACTGAAGCTTTCTTT. It yields the protein CASRPGQGNTEAFF. Together with reference TRBV5-1 and TRBJ1-1, the CDR3 gives the full variable domain: KAGVTQTPRYLIKTRGQQVTLSCSPISGHRSVSWYQQTPGQGLQFLFEYFSETQRNKGNFPGRFSGRQFSNSRSEMNVSTLELGDSALYLCASRPGQGNTEAFFGQGTRLTVV.

The rearrangement uses TRBV11-2 and TRBJ2-3, with no clear D. V lost 5 bases, J lost 6 bases, and 12 bases lay in between. CDR1 and CDR2 (germline): SGHAT, FQNNGV. The CDR3 totals 13 residues. CDR3 sequence (DNA): TGTGCCAGCAGCGGGCGGTCGGGCGATACGCAGTATTTT. Translation gives CASSGRSGDTQYF.

This chain uses TRBV2 with TRBJ2-4; 8 nucleotides match TRBD1. The CDR3 consists of 14 residues. Germline V gene sequence: CDR1 SNHLY, CDR2 FYNNEI. The ends lost 9 bases at V and 2 bases at J; junction bases unmatched: 6. The CDR3 reads CARSGGASKNIQYF. CDR3 nucleotide sequence: TGTGCCAGATCAGGGGGCGCATCCAAAAACATTCAGTACTTC.

On this clone: One junction end disagrees with the germline gene, perhaps due to a read error. This chain joins TRBV19 and TRBJ1-5; TRBD1 might be the D (5 bases). Per the germline V gene, CDR1 is LNHDA and CDR2 is SQIVND (reference sequence). The CDR3 runs to 16 residues. CDR3 sequence reads: CASSRQISRVDQPQHF. The CDR3 DNA follows: TGTGCCAGTAGTAGGCAGATTTCCAGGGTTGATCAGCCTCAGCATTTT.

The chain recombines TRBV28 with TRBJ1-1; no definite D call. V gave up 4 bases and J gave up 5 bases, with 14 bases separating them. Germline V gene data show CDR1 as MDHEN and CDR2 as SYDVKM. The CDR3 contains 14 residues. This CDR3 reads CASSSPARRTEAFF. The CDR3 DNA follows: TGTGCCAGCAGTTCCCCCGCCAGGCGTACTGAAGCTTTCTTT.

V and J are TRBV30 and TRBJ1-1, with D uncertain. Germline loops: CDR1 GTSNPN, CDR2 SVGIG (reference sequence). The ends were cut back, 5 bases at V and 3 bases at J, with 7 bases in the middle. CDR3 length: 11 amino acids. The CDR3: CAWRVDTEAFF. CDR3 DNA: TGTGCCTGGCGGGTGGACACTGAAGCTTTCTTT. Full variable domain (missing parts from reference TRBV30 and TRBJ1-1): SQTIHQWPATLVQPVGSPLSLECTVEGTSNPNLYWYRQAAGRGLQLLFYSVGIGQISSEVPQNLSASRPQDRQFILSSKKLLLSDSGFYLCAWRVDTEAFFGQGTRLTVV.

The count of this clone is one. The chain employs TRBV6-5 and TRBJ1-1; 9 positions agree with TRBD1. The CDR3 runs 16 residues. The junction had 7 bases not matched to a gene; V was cut back by 0 bases and J by 5 bases. The V gene's germline CDR1 is MNHEY and CDR2 SVGAGI. CDR3 region: CASSYSSQGARTEAFF. As DNA, the CDR3 is TGTGCCAGCAGTTACTCCTCACAGGGGGCGAGGACTGAAGCTTTCTTT.

The rearrangement uses TRBV2 and TRBJ2-5; no clear D gene. CDR3 length: 11 amino acids. The germline V and J ends were trimmed by 4 bases and 9 bases, with 9 bases remaining between them. Germline values: CDR1 SNHLY, CDR2 FYNNEI. This chain's CDR3 is CASSVEKAQYF. For the CDR3, the DNA is TGTGCCAGCAGTGTAGAAAAGGCCCAGTACTTC.

The chain employs TRBV11-3 and TRBJ2-3; D is unclear. Between the trimmed V and J ends, which lost 5 bases and 2 bases, there was a span of 20 bases. The CDR3 totals 17 residues. The germline V gene encodes CDR1 SGHNT and CDR2 YENEEA. DNA of the CDR3: TGTGCCAGCAGCCGCGGTGGGTGGGCTCGGGTCACAGATACGCAGTATTTT. Translating gives CASSRGGWARVTDTQYF.